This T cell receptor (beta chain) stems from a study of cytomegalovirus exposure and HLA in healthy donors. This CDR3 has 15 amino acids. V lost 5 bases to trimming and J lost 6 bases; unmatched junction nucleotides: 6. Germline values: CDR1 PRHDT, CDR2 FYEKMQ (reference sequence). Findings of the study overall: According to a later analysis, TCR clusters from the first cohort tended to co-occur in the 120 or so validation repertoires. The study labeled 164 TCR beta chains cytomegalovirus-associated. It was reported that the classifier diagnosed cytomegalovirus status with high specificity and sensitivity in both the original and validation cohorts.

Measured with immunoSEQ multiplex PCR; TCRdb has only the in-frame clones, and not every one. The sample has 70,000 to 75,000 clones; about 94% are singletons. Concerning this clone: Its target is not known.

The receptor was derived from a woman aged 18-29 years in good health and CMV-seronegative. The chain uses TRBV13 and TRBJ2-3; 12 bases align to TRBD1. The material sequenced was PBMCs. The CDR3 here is CASSPGTGGVDTQYF. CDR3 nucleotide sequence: TGTGCCAGCAGCCCCGGGACAGGGGGCGTGGATACGCAGTATTTT.